This passage covers 5 T cell receptor beta chains from one sample sequenced in a study of blood T cell repertoires in COVID-19. Assay used: immunoSEQ multiplex PCR; TCRdb lists only in-frame clones, some missing. The repertoire has 250,000 or so clones, roughly nine tenths of them found once; the top ten carry around 8.8%. The specimen was peripheral blood. The receptor set was obtained from a man in his forties or fifties with active or convalescent COVID-19.

This clone was seen a handful of times. The chain joins TRBV2 to TRBJ1-1, with D perhaps TRBD1 (6 bases). Germline CDR1 and CDR2: SNHLY and FYNNEI. The V and J ends lost 8 bases and 2 bases respectively, with 21 bases between them. This CDR3 has 16 residues. The CDR3 bases are TGTGCCAGCGGACTGACAGGTCCCGACTTTAACACTGAAGCTTTCTTT. Encoded protein: CASGLTGPDFNTEAFF.

The CDR3 DNA sequence: TGCGCCAGCAGTATTACTAACAATGAGCAGTTCTTC. Translating gives CASSITNNEQFF. The gene calls are TRBV10-1 and TRBJ2-1, with D unclear. V shed 5 bases and J shed 5 bases, with 7 bases lying between them. The V gene's germline CDR1 is WNHNN and CDR2 SYGVQD (reference sequence). There are 12 residues in the CDR3.

The chain couples TRBV3-1 (or the pseudogene TRBV3-2) to TRBJ2-3; a possible D gene is TRBD2 (5 bases). Trimming took off 6 bases at V and 9 bases at J, with 13 bases between the two ends. This CDR3 is built from 12 residues. Germline loops: CDR1 LGHDT, CDR2 YNNKEL (reference sequence). CDR3 amino acids: CASSPSSGTQYF. The CDR3 DNA reads as TGTGCCAGCAGTCCTTCCTCGGGGACGCAGTATTTT.

Here the CDR3 reads CAWSMGQRLQGYTF. For the CDR3, the DNA is TGTGCCTGGAGTATGGGACAGAGGCTACAGGGCTACACCTTC. The rearrangement links TRBV30 to TRBJ1-2, with 7 bases matching TRBD1. The length of the CDR3 is 14 residues. The V gene end was trimmed by 2 bases and the J gene end by 8 bases; junction bases not matched to a gene: 11. Germline lookup yields CDR1 GTSNPN and CDR2 SVGIG (reference sequence).

This rearrangement joins TRBV13 to TRBJ2-7; TRBD2 matches at 10 bases. CDR1 and CDR2 (germline): PRHDT, FYEKMQ (reference sequence). The V gene end was trimmed by 5 bases and the J gene end by 2 bases; junction bases not matched to a gene: 9. There are 16 residues in the CDR3. CDR3: CASSTTSGREPYEQYF. The CDR3 DNA is TGTGCCAGCAGCACGACTAGCGGGCGTGAACCCTACGAGCAGTACTTC.